This record concerns one T cell receptor beta chain sequence. This sample was taken from a study of T cell changes during pregnancy in multiple sclerosis. The assay was immunoSEQ multiplex PCR, and TCRdb's table has in-frame clones only and misses some. Among around 77,000 clones listed, roughly 92% were seen once. Germline assignment: CDR1 LNHDA and CDR2 SQIVND (reference sequence). The CDR3 is 18 residues long. Unmatched junction bases numbered 8, after V lost 5 bases and J lost 1 base. The chain couples TRBV19 to TRBJ2-2, with 12 bases lining up with TRBD2. The source is a female donor with multiple sclerosis, enrolled in a pregnancy study. Specimen: peripheral blood, collected in the third trimester of pregnancy. The chain's CDR3 is CASSDGPGLAGNTGELFF. DNA of the CDR3: TGTGCCAGTAGTGATGGCCCGGGACTAGCGGGGAACACCGGGGAGCTGTTTTTT.